Described below is a single TCR beta chain sequence and its context. Its antigen is still unknown. Measured with immunoSEQ multiplex PCR; TCRdb has only the in-frame clones, and not every one. The data show roughly 660,000 clones, 90% seen once. The CDR3 spans 15 residues. Germline lookup yields CDR1 MNHNS and CDR2 SASEGT. Trimming removed 5 bases from V and 5 bases from J; junction bases left unmatched: 9. The entry originates in a study of shared clonotypes between healthy human individuals. Donation came from healthy HIV-negative adults that had no recent acute infections or vaccinations. Findings of the study overall: Non-shared clonotypes had lower generation probabilities than those shared by all four donors.

The specimen was memory CD8+ T cells from PBMCs. Sample subset: CD45RO+ cells pooled with CCR7-negative TemRA cells. This chain connects TRBV6-1 to TRBJ1-1; TRBD1 agrees at 9 bases. This receptor was identified in a man younger than 35 in good health. Some clones in this sample may be carry-over from other donors' samples. The CDR3 loop reads CASSNYRGRGTEAFF. For the CDR3, the DNA is TGTGCCAGCAGTAACTACAGGGGGCGAGGGACTGAAGCTTTCTTT.